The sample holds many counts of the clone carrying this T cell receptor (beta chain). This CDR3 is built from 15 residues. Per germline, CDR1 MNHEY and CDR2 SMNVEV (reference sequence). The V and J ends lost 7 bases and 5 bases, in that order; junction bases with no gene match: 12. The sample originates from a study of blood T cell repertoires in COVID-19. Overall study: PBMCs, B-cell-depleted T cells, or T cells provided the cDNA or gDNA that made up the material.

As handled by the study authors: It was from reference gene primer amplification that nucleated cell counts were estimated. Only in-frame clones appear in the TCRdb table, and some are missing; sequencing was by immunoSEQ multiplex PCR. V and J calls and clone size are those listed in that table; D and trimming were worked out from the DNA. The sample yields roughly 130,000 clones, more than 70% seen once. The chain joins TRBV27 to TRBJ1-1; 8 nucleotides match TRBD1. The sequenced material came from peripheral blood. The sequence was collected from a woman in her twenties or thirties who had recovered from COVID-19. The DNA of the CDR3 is TGTGCCAGCACCGACAGGGGAAGAGGAAGAACTGAAGCTTTCTTT. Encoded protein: CASTDRGRGRTEAFF.